These T cell receptor beta chains were read from a single sample in a study of T cells in Graves' hyperthyroidism and ophthalmopathy. TCRdb recomputed calls from the multiplex PCR reads with MiXCR, one row per CDR3 protein. The data hold around 720,000 distinct CDR3 sequences, with just over 35% observed a single time. Sequencing used blood. These receptors were collected from a woman between 40 and 50 years old with Graves' hyperthyroidism. Each CDR3 is given with its conserved first and last residue. The order of the fields is V gene, D gene, clone size, J gene, CDR3 protein, CDR3 DNA. A D gene is named only where the DNA matches it firmly. Clone size, where shown, is once, few, many, or a class for clones that have expanded.

TRBV24-1	NA	NA	TRBJ2-5	CASSPPGQLYQETQYF	TGTGCCAGCTCACCACCCGGACAGCTATACCAAGAGACCCAGTACTTC
TRBV11-2	NA	many	TRBJ2-5	CASSEGFQETQYF	TGTGCCAGCAGCGAGGGGTTCCAAGAGACCCAGTACTTC
TRBV19	NA	many	TRBJ1-5	CASRQLWGASNQPQHF	TGTGCCAGTCGTCAGTTGTGGGGGGCTAGCAATCAGCCCCAGCATTTT
TRBV6-5	TRBD1	few	TRBJ1-2	CASSYGGQSSYGYTF	TGTGCCAGCAGTTACGGGGGACAGTCATCCTATGGCTACACCTTC
TRBV6-2/TRBV6-3	NA	many	TRBJ1-6	CASSYTDDSPLHF	TGTGCCAGCAGTTACACTGATGATTCACCCCTCCACTTT
TRBV19	NA	many	TRBJ1-5	CASSIDVSNQPQHF	TGTGCCAGTAGTATAGACGTTAGCAATCAGCCCCAGCATTTT
TRBV6-1	NA	NA	TRBJ2-7	CASSDAGSIYEQYF	TGTGCCAGCAGTGATGCAGGGTCTATCTACGAGCAGTACTTC
TRBV9	NA	many	TRBJ2-5	CASSVAPLSSETQYF	TGTGCCAGCAGCGTAGCTCCTCTCTCGTCGGAGACCCAGTACTTC
TRBV6-2/TRBV6-3	NA	NA	TRBJ1-2	CATSDHRDRGGCTF	TGTGCCACCTCCGACCACAGGGACCGGGGTGGCTGCACCTTC
TRBV7-2	NA	many	TRBJ2-5	CASTEYLEETQYF	TGTGCCAGCACCGAGTACTTGGAAGAGACCCAGTACTTC
TRBV11-1	NA	NA	TRBJ2-5	CASSALVGSSQETQYF	TGTGCCAGCAGTGCCCTCGTCGGTTCCAGCCAAGAGACCCAGTACTTC
TRBV5-5	NA	NA	TRBJ2-3	CASSLYGLSTDTQYF	TGTGCCAGCAGCTTGTACGGTTTGAGCACAGATACGCAGTATTTT
TRBV2	NA	NA	TRBJ2-5	CANAGQGKREQYFGPETQYF	NA
TRBV7-2	NA	many	TRBJ1-2	CASSPTHEGRGYTF	TGTGCCAGCAGCCCGACTCATGAAGGGAGGGGCTACACCTTC
TRBV4-1	TRBD1	NA	TRBJ1-3	CASSHPKTGSGNTIYF	TGCGCCAGCAGCCATCCTAAGACAGGGAGCGGAAACACCATATATTTT
TRBV6-2/TRBV6-3	NA	few	TRBJ2-5	CASSYAWGTQYF	TGTGCCAGCAGTTACGCATGGGGGACCCAGTACTTC
TRBV6-5	NA	few	TRBJ1-2	CASKGVVDYGYTF	TGTGCCAGCAAAGGGGTCGTCGACTATGGCTACACCTTC
TRBV27	TRBD1	NA	TRBJ1-4	CASATGATNEKLFF	TGTGCCAGCGCTACAGGGGCAACTAATGAAAAACTGTTTTTT
TRBV20-1	NA	few	TRBJ1-1	CSVLLLTNTEAFF	TGCAGTGTTCTCTTGCTAACGAACACTGAAGCTTTCTTT
TRBV24-1	TRBD2	NA	TRBJ2-1	CATSDLGLAGRNEQFF	TGTGCCACCAGTGATTTGGGACTAGCGGGTCGCAATGAGCAGTTCTTC
TRBV10-3	NA	few	TRBJ2-3	CAITRQGGGTDTQYF	TGTGCCATCACTCGACAGGGTGGAGGGACAGATACGCAGTATTTT
TRBV6-5	NA	many	TRBJ2-6	CASSSVGSGANVLTF	TGTGCCAGCAGCTCGGTCGGCTCTGGGGCCAACGTCCTGACTTTC
TRBV19	NA	many	TRBJ1-1	CASSTRDARGAFF	TGTGCCAGTAGTACGCGGGACGCCCGTGGAGCTTTCTTT
TRBV10-3	TRBD1	few	TRBJ2-7	CAISELAGQGTYEQYF	TGTGCCATCAGTGAGTTAGCGGGACAGGGGACCTACGAGCAGTACTTC
TRBV5-4	TRBD2	NA	TRBJ2-2	CASSQRTSVDTGELFF	TGTGCCAGCAGCCAGAGGACTAGCGTGGACACCGGGGAGCTGTTTTTT